This is a list of T cell receptor beta chains from one sample in a study of blood T cell repertoires in COVID-19. The repertoire was sequenced with immunoSEQ multiplex PCR; TCRdb's copy has only in-frame clones and lacks some. The sample has more than 50,000 clones; 90% to 95% are singletons. Sequencing was carried out using peripheral blood. The receptors stem from a human donor in a cohort sampled during active COVID-19. CDR3s include the opening cysteine and the closing phenylalanine or tryptophan. The D gene is left open where the match is weak. Clone size is given for some rows only: seen once, a few or many times, or a class if the clone is expanded.

TRBV11-2	NA	TRBJ2-3	TRBD2	TGTGCCAGCAGCCGGGGGGAGGCTCTTGATACGCAGTATTTT	CASSRGEALDTQYF
TRBV9	NA	TRBJ2-1	NA	TGTGCCAGCAGCGTAGTCAGCTACGGGAGCGATGAGCAGTTCTTC	CASSVVSYGSDEQFF
TRBV5-4	NA	TRBJ2-3	TRBD2	TGTGCCAGCAGCAACCTAGCCGTGGCGGGGGGGAGGGATACGCAGTATTTT	CASSNLAVAGGRDTQYF
TRBV3-1/TRBV3-2	NA	TRBJ1-2	TRBD1	TGTGCCAGCAGCCAAGTGATAGGGGGCCTCTATGGCTACACCTTC	CASSQVIGGLYGYTF
TRBV19	NA	TRBJ2-3	NA	TGTGCCAGTAACCCGCCGGGCACAGATACGCAGTATTTT	CASNPPGTDTQYF
TRBV11-1	once	TRBJ1-2	NA	TGTGCCAGCAGGAGCGACAGTGGAAACTATGGCTACACCTTC	CASRSDSGNYGYTF
TRBV7-9	NA	TRBJ1-2	TRBD1	TGTGCCAGCAAGGGGTCAGGGGGCTATGGCTACACCTTC	CASKGSGGYGYTF
TRBV5-6	NA	TRBJ2-4	NA	TGTGCCAGCAGCTTGGGGGGACTGCCAGCCAAAAACATTCAGTACTTC	CASSLGGLPAKNIQYF
TRBV27	NA	TRBJ2-2	NA	TGTGCCAGCAGTGCAAGGACACTATCATCTGCCGGGGAGCTGTTTTTT	CASSARTLSSAGELFF
TRBV30	NA	TRBJ1-1	TRBD1	TGTGCCTTTTCCCGACAGGGCGGCACTGAAGCTTTCTTT	CAFSRQGGTEAFF
TRBV6-6	NA	TRBJ2-2	TRBD2	TGTGCCAGCAAAGTCGTGGCGGGAGAGTCTAACGGGGAGCTGTTTTTT	CASKVVAGESNGELFF
TRBV10-3	NA	TRBJ1-2	TRBD1	TGTGCCATCACCCTCACAGGGGACGATGGCTACACCTTC	CAITLTGDDGYTF
TRBV3-1/TRBV3-2	NA	TRBJ2-1	TRBD2	TGTGCCAGCAGCCCACTAGCGGGATATGGTGAGCAGTTCTTC	CASSPLAGYGEQFF
TRBV5-6	NA	TRBJ1-1	NA	TGTGCCAGCAGCTTCGGGCGGGTCACTGAAGCTTTCTTT	CASSFGRVTEAFF
TRBV7-3	NA	TRBJ2-3	TRBD2	TGTGCCAGCAGCTTCGACAGCGGGGGCACAGATACGCAGTATTTT	CASSFDSGGTDTQYF
TRBV3-1/TRBV3-2	once	TRBJ2-7	TRBD2	TGTGCCAGCAGCCAGGGGAGGGCTTGGGTCTACTACGAGCAGTACTTC	CASSQGRAWVYYEQYF
TRBV21-1	NA	TRBJ2-1	NA	TGTGCCAGCAGCAGAAAGAACAGTGGGACTCCTATATACAATGAGCAGTTCTTC	CASSRKNSGTPIYNEQFF
TRBV25-1	NA	TRBJ1-2	TRBD1	TGTGCCAGCAGTGAACTCGACAGGGGAAACTATGGCTACACCTTC	CASSELDRGNYGYTF
TRBV9	NA	TRBJ1-2	NA	TGTGCCAGCAGCGTGACAGAGTGGGTCGATGGCTACACCTTC	CASSVTEWVDGYTF
TRBV6-1	NA	TRBJ1-1	TRBD1	TGTGCCAGCAGTGAGACAGGGGCGAACACTGAAGCTTTCTTT	CASSETGANTEAFF
TRBV29-1	NA	TRBJ1-1	NA	TGCAGCGTTGAGTCGGGGGATGACACTGAAGCTTTCTTT	CSVESGDDTEAFF
TRBV20-1	NA	TRBJ1-2	NA	TGCAGTGCTAGTTCCGGGAATAATGCTGGCTACACCTTC	CSASSGNNAGYTF
TRBV5-6	NA	TRBJ1-1	NA	TGTGCCAGCAGCTTTATTGGAGGCCAGGTGATGAACACTGAAGCTTTCTTT	CASSFIGGQVMNTEAFF
TRBV11-3	NA	TRBJ2-3	TRBD1	TGTGCCAGCAGCTCCCGCCGGACAGGGGCCGGAGATACGCAGTATTTT	CASSSRRTGAGDTQYF
TRBV2	NA	TRBJ2-1	TRBD1	TGTGCCAGCAATTGGGACAGGGAGGAAAGTGAGCAGTTCTTC	CASNWDREESEQFF
TRBV5-1	NA	TRBJ1-1	NA	TGCGCCAGCAGCCTCCTTACAGGGAACACTGAAGCTTTCTTT	CASSLLTGNTEAFF
TRBV19	NA	TRBJ1-2	NA	TGTGCCAGTAGTATAGACCCCGCAGGGAGGAATGGCTACACCTTC	CASSIDPAGRNGYTF
TRBV10-3	NA	TRBJ2-2	TRBD2	TGTGCCATAGCGGGAGGTCTGGACACCGGGGAGCTGTTTTTT	CAIAGGLDTGELFF
TRBV14	NA	TRBJ1-1	NA	TGTGCCAGCAGCCAAGGTTCAGGTTCAGAAGCTTTCTTT	CASSQGSGSEAFF
TRBV11-2	NA	TRBJ1-3	NA	TGTGCCAGCAGCTTAAGGCCCGTCAGGTCCTCTGGAAACACCATATATTTT	CASSLRPVRSSGNTIYF
TRBV7-3	NA	TRBJ1-1	TRBD1	TGTGCCAGCAGCAAGACAGGGGACACTGAAGCTTTCTTT	CASSKTGDTEAFF
TRBV14	NA	TRBJ1-2	TRBD1	TGTGCCAGCAGCCCTCGAGAGACAGGGCCCGATAGGTATGGCTACACCTTC	CASSPRETGPDRYGYTF
TRBV4-3	NA	TRBJ2-1	NA	TGCGCCAGCAGCCAAGAACGGGAAGGGAGAAATGAGCAGTTCTTC	CASSQEREGRNEQFF
TRBV7-3	NA	TRBJ2-1	NA	TGTGCCAGCAGCCCCGGACAGTCGTTCAATGAGCAGTTCTTC	CASSPGQSFNEQFF
TRBV7-9	NA	TRBJ2-3	NA	TGTGCCAGCAGCTTAGAAGCAGGGGATACGCAGTATTTT	CASSLEAGDTQYF
TRBV4-3	NA	TRBJ2-3	NA	TGCGCCAGCAGCCTAAGACGGGGAGCAGATACGCAGTATTTT	CASSLRRGADTQYF
TRBV5-1	NA	TRBJ2-1	TRBD2	TGCGCCAGCAGCCCCCCGGGGGGGCTAGCGGGAGATGAGCAGTTCTTC	CASSPPGGLAGDEQFF
TRBV6-6	few	TRBJ2-2	NA	TGTGCCAGCATTTCCAACCCAGGGACCGGGGAGCTGTTTTTT	CASISNPGTGELFF
TRBV2	NA	TRBJ1-5	TRBD1	TGTGCCAGCAGTGGCCCCGACAGGGTCGGGCAGCCCCAGCATTTT	CASSGPDRVGQPQHF
TRBV5-6	NA	TRBJ1-2	NA	TGTGCCAGCAGCTTGGTACAAGACTATGGCTACACCTTC	CASSLVQDYGYTF
TRBV4-2	NA	TRBJ2-1	TRBD2	TGTGCCAGCAGCCCCCCTCTCTCCAGCGGGGGCAATGAGCAGTTCTTC	CASSPPLSSGGNEQFF
TRBV2	NA	TRBJ2-7	NA	TGTGCCAGCAGTGAAGAGGAGGGCGGAGGGGTTAAGTACTTC	CASSEEEGGGVKYF
TRBV9	NA	TRBJ1-1	NA	TGTGCCAGCAGCGATAGACTCCGGAAGGCCACTGAAGCTTTCTTT	CASSDRLRKATEAFF
TRBV19	NA	TRBJ1-5	TRBD1	TGTGCCAGTAGTGACCCCCAGGGGGGTCAGCCCCAGCATTTT	CASSDPQGGQPQHF
TRBV5-1	NA	TRBJ2-1	NA	TGCGCCAGCATCCCTTCCCCCCCGAATGAGCAGTTCTTC	CASIPSPPNEQFF
TRBV30	once	TRBJ1-5	TRBD1	TGTGCCTGGAGTGTATCAGGGGGACAGCCCCAGCATTTT	CAWSVSGGQPQHF
TRBV5-6	NA	TRBJ2-2	NA	TGTGCCAGCGGGTACGGGGGGAACACCGGGGAGCTGTTTTTT	CASGYGGNTGELFF
TRBV6-5	NA	TRBJ1-2	NA	TGTGCCAGCAGTAGGACAGCCACATCCTATGGCTACACCTTC	CASSRTATSYGYTF